This TCR beta chain was profiled in a study of T cell responses to AZD1222 COVID-19 vaccine. The study pooled second doses at about 4 or about 12 weeks. Overall study results and limits: Repertoire samples came only from after the peak T cell response. Mostly white British, mostly female donors; authors suggested clonal diversity may be underestimated.

The CDR3 is 18 residues long. The germline V gene encodes CDR1 SEHNR and CDR2 FQNEAQ (reference sequence). V lost 3 bases and J lost 1; bases outside the gene matches: 13. Assay: immunoSEQ multiplex PCR; the TCRdb copy retains only in-frame clones and omits some. The table includes some 140,000 clones, 85% to 95% detected once. Points on this clone: Its target is not known.

The sequence derives from an adult who received the AZD1222 COVID-19 vaccine. The chain employs TRBV7-9 and TRBJ1-2, with 8 bases matching TRBD1. The material was peripheral blood, obtained 28 days after the second AZD1222 dose. CDR3 in amino acids: CASSFYVPGQANNYGYTF. Written as DNA, the CDR3 is TGTGCCAGCAGCTTTTACGTACCGGGACAGGCCAATAACTATGGCTACACCTTC. Combining the CDR3 with reference TRBV7-9 and TRBJ1-2 gives the whole variable domain DTGVSQNPRHKITKRGQNVTFRCDPISEHNRLYWYRQTLGQGPEFLTYFQNEAQLEKSRLLSDRFSAERPKGSFSTLEIQRTEQGDSAMYLCASSFYVPGQANNYGYTFGSGTRLTVV.